This T cell receptor beta chain was recorded in a study of cytomegalovirus exposure and HLA in healthy donors. Findings and caveats of the study: DRB1 showed the most TCR associations and HLA-C the fewest in a later analysis, as rates varied by HLA locus.

Use of 60 Vbeta and 13 Jbeta primers characterized the PCR. Only in-frame clones appear in the TCRdb table, and some are missing; sequencing was by immunoSEQ multiplex PCR. The table has about 180,000 clones, about 72% seen once. With regard to this clone: Its specificity is unknown.

CDR1 is SGHDT, CDR2 YYEEEE, per germline. The CDR3 extends over 15 amino acids. The ends lost 1 base at V and 8 bases at J; junction bases unmatched: 8. The receptor comes from a human donor in good health. The sample consisted of PBMCs. The genes are TRBV5-6 and TRBJ1-4; TRBD1 agrees at 7 bases. The CDR3 DNA reads as TGTGCCAGCAGCTTGTACAGGGGCCGAGTCGAAAAACTGTTTTTT. Protein product: CASSLYRGRVEKLFF.